A single sample is the source of the 18 T cell receptor beta chains below, sequenced in a study of shared clonotypes between healthy human individuals. The table came from immunoSEQ multiplex PCR; TCRdb's copy has only in-frame clones and leaves some out. The sample holds roughly 2 million clones, 85% to 95% seen once. The sample comprised naive CD4+ T cells sorted from blood. Subset here: CD45RA+ positively selected. Every receptor here comes from a man aged 18 to 29 in good health.

The V call is TRBV6-1, the J call TRBJ1-2; 10 nucleotides match TRBD1. V lost 9 bases and J lost 6; bases outside the gene matches: 7. The CDR3 runs 13 residues. Germline CDR1 is MNHNS and CDR2 is SASEGT. The CDR3 DNA reads as TGTGCCAGTAGGTCGACAGGGGGCCATGGCTACACCTTC. This gives the protein CASRSTGGHGYTF.

Concerning this clone itself: Other nucleotide sequences from this sample produce the same CDR3. The chain joins TRBV5-1 to TRBJ2-3; D unresolved. V lost 4 bases and J 3 bases, leaving 9 bases between the germline ends. This CDR3 spans 13 amino acids. The V gene's germline CDR1 is SGHRS and CDR2 YFSETQ. The chain's CDR3 is CASSLGPTDTQYF. The CDR3 nucleotides are TGCGCCAGCAGCCTCGGGCCGACAGATACGCAGTATTTT.

The genes are TRBV7-9 and TRBJ1-1; the D is unclear. CDR1 SEHNR and CDR2 FQNEAQ come from the germline V gene (reference sequence). Trimming shortened V by 7 bases and J by 7 bases, and 16 bases separated the two germline ends. The CDR3 has 13 residues. The CDR3 reads CASTSFGPGEAFF. The CDR3 nucleotides read TGTGCCAGCACCAGCTTCGGTCCAGGTGAAGCTTTCTTT.

The rearrangement uses TRBV7-2 and TRBJ2-1, with 8 bases matching TRBD1. CDR1 and CDR2 from the germline V gene are SGHTA and FQGNSA. V gave up 5 bases and J gave up 5 bases; unmatched junction bases: 8. CDR3 length equals 15 residues. The CDR3 sequence: CASSGEAGGHNEQFF. The DNA for the CDR3 is TGTGCCAGCAGCGGGGAGGCAGGGGGCCACAATGAGCAGTTCTTC.

The chain has TRBV6-6 and TRBJ2-3; 7 nucleotides align to TRBD2. Germline CDR1 and CDR2: MNHNY and SVGAGI (reference sequence). J gave up 0 bases and V 6 bases, and 6 bases lay outside the gene matches. The CDR3 consists of 15 residues. This CDR3 is CASSSASGSTDTQYF. DNA for the CDR3: TGTGCCAGCAGCTCCGCTAGCGGAAGCACAGATACGCAGTATTTT.

The V and J genes are TRBV4-2 and TRBJ2-1, with TRBD1 matching over 7 bases. Germline CDR1 and CDR2: LGHNA and YNFKEQ. With 1 base clipped from V and 9 bases from J, the junction kept 9 bases outside the gene matches. The CDR3 extends over 15 amino acids. The CDR3 DNA reads TGTGCCAGCAGCCAAGCCGACAGGGAAGTGGGTGAGCAGTTCTTC. This encodes CASSQADREVGEQFF.

The chain employs TRBV5-1 and TRBJ1-2; D perhaps matches TRBD1 (5 bases). The CDR3 totals 13 residues. With 0 bases removed from V and 4 bases from J, the gap between germline ends came to 7 bases. Germline V gene sequence: CDR1 SGHRS, CDR2 YFSETQ. In nucleotides, the CDR3 is TGCGCCAGCAGCTTGGGGGACGTCTATGGCTACACCTTC. The encoded protein is CASSLGDVYGYTF.

This chain uses TRBV18 with TRBJ1-2, with TRBD1 matching 8 bases. With V trimmed by 2 bases and J by 4 bases, 6 bases remained unmatched. This CDR3 contains 15 residues. Germline CDR1 is KGHSH and CDR2 is LQKENI. The CDR3 region is CASSPTGQDLYGYTF. The CDR3 DNA follows: TGTGCCAGCTCACCAACGGGACAGGACCTCTATGGCTACACCTTC.

V is TRBV27 and J is TRBJ1-2; 9 bases line up with TRBD1. V lost 8 bases and J lost 5; bases outside the gene matches: 9. The CDR3 contains 14 residues. The germline CDR1 and CDR2 sequences are MNHEY and SMNVEV (reference sequence). The CDR3, as DNA: TGTGCCAGCGGGGGGACAGGGAGCCGGTATGGCTACACCTTC. Amino acid sequence: CASGGTGSRYGYTF.

This chain links TRBV30 with TRBJ1-1; D is perhaps TRBD1 (6 bases). The CDR3 extends over 14 amino acids. The germline gives CDR1 GTSNPN, CDR2 SVGIG (reference sequence). Trimming shortened V by 4 bases and J by 6 bases, and 18 bases separated the two germline ends. As DNA, the CDR3 is TGTGCCTGGACCACCGGTCGAGGGGGTGCTGAAGCTTTCTTT. This codes for CAWTTGRGGAEAFF. The full variable domain, its missing parts supplied by reference TRBV30 and TRBJ1-1, is SQTIHQWPATLVQPVGSPLSLECTVEGTSNPNLYWYRQAAGRGLQLLFYSVGIGQISSEVPQNLSASRPQDRQFILSSKKLLLSDSGFYLCAWTTGRGGAEAFFGQGTRLTVV.

As for this clone: The same CDR3 is also encoded by other DNA sequences in this sample. This chain joins TRBV18 and TRBJ2-2; 7 bases are a match to TRBD2. Germline V CDR1 and CDR2: KGHSH, LQKENI. The trim removed 6 bases at V and 0 bases at J, leaving 1 base unmatched. The CDR3 sequence is 14 residues long. CDR3 in amino acids: CASSRGANTGELFF. As DNA, the CDR3 is TGTGCCAGCTCCCGGGGGGCGAACACCGGGGAGCTGTTTTTT.

The CDR3 spells CASSLSLGGTNSPLHF. The CDR3 DNA reads as TGTGCCAGCAGTTTATCCCTCGGGGGAACAAATTCACCCCTCCACTTT. The V gene is TRBV28, the J gene TRBJ1-6, with D maybe TRBD1 (5 bases). Trimming cost V 1 base and J 7 bases, with 14 bases left between them. CDR1 and CDR2 (germline): MDHEN, SYDVKM. This CDR3 spans 16 amino acids.

The chain recombines TRBV11-2 with TRBJ1-1; a possible D gene is TRBD1 (6 bases). Germline lookup yields CDR1 SGHAT and CDR2 FQNNGV. V lost 7 bases, J lost 2 bases, and 23 bases lay in between. The CDR3 has 17 amino acids. Here the CDR3 DNA reads TGTGCCAGCACCCCCGGTCTCGGGGGGGCGGGAAACACTGAAGCTTTCTTT. Residues: CASTPGLGGAGNTEAFF.

The chain combines TRBV7-2 with TRBJ2-1; 12 positions match TRBD2. The germline V gene has CDR1 SGHTA and CDR2 FQGNSA. The junction had 2 bases not matched to a gene; V was cut back by 5 bases and J by 3 bases. CDR3 length: 15 residues. The CDR3 protein is CASSMTSGSYNEQFF. The DNA for the CDR3 is TGTGCCAGCAGCATGACTAGCGGGAGCTACAATGAGCAGTTCTTC. Based on the CDR3 plus reference TRBV7-2 and TRBJ2-1, the full variable domain is GAGVSQSPSNKVTEKGKDVELRCDPISGHTALYWYRQSLGQGLEFLIYFQGNSAPDKSGLPSDRFSAERTGGSVSTLTIQRTQQEDSAVYLCASSMTSGSYNEQFFGPGTRLTVL.

Worth noting for this clone: Different DNA sequences within this sample yield the same CDR3. The chain recombines TRBV6-5 with TRBJ1-5; D is unclear. Between the trimmed V and J ends, which lost 6 bases and 2 bases, there was a span of 8 bases. This CDR3 has 13 amino acids. The V gene's germline CDR1 is MNHEY and CDR2 SVGAGI. The CDR3 loop is CASSPGGNQPQHF. CDR3 DNA: TGTGCCAGCAGCCCTGGAGGCAATCAGCCCCAGCATTTT.

The genes are TRBV27 and TRBJ1-2, with TRBD1 as a possible D gene (5 bases). The CDR3 is 15 residues long. V was clipped by 3 bases and J by 5 bases, with 16 bases between them. Looked up from germline, CDR1 is MNHEY and CDR2 is SMNVEV (reference sequence). This chain's CDR3 is CASSLLGWGSYGYTF. The CDR3 DNA reads as TGTGCCAGCAGTTTGTTAGGGTGGGGCAGTTATGGCTACACCTTC.

With respect to this clone: Other DNA sequences within the sample encode an identical CDR3. The chain joins TRBV2 to TRBJ1-4; 8 nucleotides align to TRBD1. The CDR3 runs 13 residues. The germline V gene has CDR1 SNHLY and CDR2 FYNNEI. After removal of 7 bases from V and 8 bases from J, the junction contained 6 bases not matched to a gene. CDR3 nucleotides: TGTGCCAGCAACGGACAGGGAGGGGAAAAACTGTTTTTT. As protein: CASNGQGGEKLFF.

This chain joins TRBV27 and TRBJ2-3, with 7 bases aligning to TRBD1. Trimming cost V 2 bases and J 0 bases; bases outside gene matches: 2. From germline, CDR1 is MNHEY and CDR2 SMNVEV (reference sequence). This CDR3 contains 15 residues. As DNA, the CDR3 is TGTGCCAGCAGTTTAACAGGGGCTAGCACAGATACGCAGTATTTT. Amino acids: CASSLTGASTDTQYF.